This paragraph covers one T cell receptor (beta chain) sequence. Researchers used genomic DNA as the template to profile TCR beta VDJ and CDR3. Each CDR3 protein is one row after TCRdb ran MiXCR on the reads. The sample yields some 170,000 distinct CDR3 sequences, roughly 43% seen once. This entry is derived from a study of CD8+CD57+ T cells in acquired aplastic anemia. Flow cytometry had shown expanded CD8+CD57+ cells in the patients chosen for sequencing. No therapy had been given to the patients at the time of blood sampling. The CDR3 length is 12 residues. The V gene lost 3 bases and the J gene lost 4 bases, with 6 bases spanning the gap. In germline, CDR1 is ENHRY, CDR2 SYGVKD.

The origin of this receptor is a human donor with aplastic anemia. This chain uses TRBV10-3 with TRBJ2-5; D is unresolved. Sequenced sample: sorted CD4+, CD8+, or CD8+CD57+ T cells (not recorded which) from PBMCs. The CDR3 loop is CAISENGETQYF. CDR3 sequence (DNA): TGTGCCATCAGTGAAAACGGAGAGACCCAGTACTTC.